This T cell receptor beta chain emerged from a study of OX40 agonist ivuxolimab in advanced cancers. Overall study: As their treatment, patients were administered ivuxolimab, an agonistic anti-OX40 (CD134) antibody. Every patient in dose escalation had hepatocellular carcinoma, melanoma, renal cell or head and neck cancer.

TCRdb's table, derived via immunoSEQ multiplex PCR, lists solely in-frame clones and lacks some. Among 36,000 or so clones listed, 88% were seen once. Study-wide results and limits: Researchers report that CD8+ T cells had, on average, more expanded clones than CD4+. CD4+ and CD8+ blood T cells expanded clonally by week 6 at 0.1 to 3.0 mg/kg.

CDR3 length equals 14 residues. V dropped 8 bases and J dropped 4 bases, with 16 bases sitting between them. CDR1 and CDR2 from the germline V gene are MNHNY and SVGAGI (reference sequence). Regarding this clone: Its antigen is still unknown.

This chain links TRBV6-6 with TRBJ2-3; D is tentatively TRBD1 or TRBD2 (5 bases each). The origin of this receptor is an adult with an advanced solid tumor such as melanoma, head and neck, liver or kidney cancer. The material sequenced was CD4+ or CD8+ T cells sorted from blood, taken in a trial of the OX40 agonist ivuxolimab. CDR3 amino acids: CASAWAGGSDTQYF. As DNA, the CDR3 is TGTGCCAGCGCCTGGGCTGGGGGATCAGATACGCAGTATTTT.